This paragraph covers one T cell receptor (beta chain) sequence. No antigen is known for it. The time point is: pre-sensitization, week 0. Treatment indicated: therapeutic diphenylcyclopropenone sensitization with weekly scalp DPC. The record originates from a study of human T cells and chemical hapten exposure. Findings and limits, study-wide: Versus controls, expanded TCRs had significantly more large CDR3 similarity clusters.

Looked up from germline, CDR1 is MDHEN and CDR2 is SYDVKM. CDR3 length: 12 amino acids. The V segment lost 7 bases and the J segment 4 bases; nucleotides outside the gene matches: 1. Via MiXCR, TCRdb re-called the RACE reads, giving one row per CDR3 protein. The sample holds about 290,000 distinct CDR3 sequences, approximately 8% seen once. This chain links TRBV28 with TRBJ1-5; 7 bases are a match to TRBD1. The clonotype was recovered from a young man with alopecia areata. Some clones in this sample may be carry-over from other donors' samples. Sample: whole blood, taken in connection with sensitization to the hapten diphenylcyclopropenone (DPC). CDR3 in amino acids: CASTTGNQPQHF. In DNA, the CDR3 is TGTGCCAGCACGACAGGGAATCAGCCCCAGCATTTT.